Below, 4 T cell receptor beta chains from the same sample are listed, as sequenced in a study of T cells in Graves' hyperthyroidism and ophthalmopathy. It was RNA transcripts that yielded the amplified TCR beta CDR3 regions. An initial round of RT-PCR targeting the TCR CDR3 relied on the HTBI primer set. From the multiplex PCR reads, TCRdb called clonotypes with MiXCR, one entry per CDR3 protein. Of 500,000 to 700,000 distinct CDR3 sequences in the sample, over 15% were seen once. The source material was blood. The receptors come from a woman younger than 30 with Graves' hyperthyroidism.

This clonotype turned up a few times. A much larger clonotype is one base distant, so this may be a read error. The chain carries TRBV3-1 and TRBJ2-7; D gene ambiguous. Per the germline V gene, CDR1 is LGHDT and CDR2 is YNNKEL (reference sequence). This CDR3 comprises 16 residues. The CDR3 protein is CASGQAPRSDTYEQYF. As DNA, the CDR3 is TGTGCCAGCGGCCAAGCCCCCAGGAGCGACACCTACGAGCAGTACTTC.

This clonotype was counted ten times or more. The chain uses TRBV24-1 and TRBJ2-2; D call uncertain. Looked up from germline, CDR1 is KGHDR and CDR2 is SFDVKD. The CDR3 totals 14 residues. Trimming left V 4 bases short and J 7 bases short, with 12 bases between. CDR3 residues: CATSDPRTVGELFF. Here the CDR3 DNA reads TGTGCCACCAGTGACCCCAGGACGGTCGGGGAGCTGTTTTTT.

There are many counts of this clonotype. The gene calls are TRBV7-3 and TRBJ2-3; 7 nucleotides align to TRBD2. With V trimmed by 4 bases and J by 6 bases, 7 bases remained unmatched. The CDR3 consists of 14 residues. In germline, CDR1 is SGHTA, CDR2 FQGTGA. In DNA, the CDR3 is TGTGCCAGCAGCTATAGCGGGCGTCTGGATACGCAGTATTTT. Its protein is CASSYSGRLDTQYF.

Of note for this clonotype: The junction does not match germline at one end; this may be a read error. J is TRBJ1-1 and V is TRBV7-2; possible D gene TRBD1, 5 bases. The length of the CDR3 is 17 residues. Germline loops: CDR1 SGHTA, CDR2 FQGNSA. CDR3 sequence (DNA): TGTGCCAGCAGCCCCCCCGGGCATAGCAGGGCGAACACTGAAGCTTCCTTT. Protein: CASSPPGHSRANTEASF.